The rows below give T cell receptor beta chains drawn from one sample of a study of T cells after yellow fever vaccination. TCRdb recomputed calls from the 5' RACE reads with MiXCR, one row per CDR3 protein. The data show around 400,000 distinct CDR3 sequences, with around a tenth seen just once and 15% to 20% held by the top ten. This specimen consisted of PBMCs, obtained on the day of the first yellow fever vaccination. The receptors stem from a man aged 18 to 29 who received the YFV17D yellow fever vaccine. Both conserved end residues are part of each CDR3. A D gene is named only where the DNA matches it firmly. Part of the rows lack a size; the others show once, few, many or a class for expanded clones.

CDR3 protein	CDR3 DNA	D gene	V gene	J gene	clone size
CASTPLDGRSGDTQYF	TGTGCCAGCACCCCCCTGGACGGGAGGAGTGGAGATACGCAGTATTTT	TRBD2	TRBV27	TRBJ2-3	NA
CASTLGRGDEQFF	TGTGCCAGCACCCTAGGAAGGGGCGATGAGCAGTTCTTC	NA	TRBV28	TRBJ2-1	few
CASVTGTGTGTQYF	TGTGCCTCAGTAACCGGGACAGGGACGGGGACCCAGTACTTC	TRBD1	TRBV30	TRBJ2-5	NA
CASSHEGRHTF	TGTGCCAGCAGCCATGAAGGACGACACACCTTC	NA	TRBV5-6	TRBJ1-2	few
CASGLASYEQYF	TGTGCCAGCGGACTAGCCTCCTACGAGCAGTACTTC	TRBD2	TRBV9	TRBJ2-7	NA
CASSSGRFSGNTIYF	TGTGCCAGCAGTTCGGGACGCTTCTCTGGAAACACCATATATTTT	NA	TRBV6-5	TRBJ1-3	NA
CAIGVARAINEQFF	TGTGCCATAGGAGTGGCTAGGGCCATAAATGAGCAGTTCTTC	NA	TRBV10-3	TRBJ2-1	few
CASSPGTADTQYF	TGTGCCAGCAGCCCCGGGACAGCAGATACGCAGTATTTT	TRBD1	TRBV11-2	TRBJ2-3	NA
CAGGPTYTEAFF	TGTGCCGGGGGACCGACGTACACTGAAGCTTTCTTT	NA	TRBV30	TRBJ1-1	few
CASSRRLAGGRQETQYF	TGCGCCAGCAGCCGAAGACTAGCGGGGGGACGTCAAGAGACCCAGTACTTC	TRBD2	TRBV5-1	TRBJ2-5	NA
CASSEARIGRTGELFF	TGTGCCAGCAGTGAAGCGCGGATCGGACGCACCGGGGAGCTGTTTTTT	NA	TRBV6-1	TRBJ2-2	few
CSARDQGLAGVEQFF	TGCAGTGCTAGAGATCAGGGACTAGCAGGTGTTGAGCAGTTCTTC	TRBD2	TRBV20-1	TRBJ2-1	few
CASKIGAYNQPQHF	TGTGCCAGTAAGATAGGAGCCTACAATCAGCCCCAGCATTTT	NA	TRBV19	TRBJ1-5	NA
CASSNRQGWNTEAFF	TGTGCCAGCAGTAACCGACAGGGGTGGAACACTGAAGCTTTCTTT	TRBD1	TRBV6-5	TRBJ1-1	NA
CASSYPPGLAGGSTDTQYF	TGTGCCAGCAGCTATCCCCCAGGACTAGCGGGTGGGTCCACAGATACGCAGTATTTT	TRBD2	TRBV11-1	TRBJ2-3	NA
CASTNEGGGRGQAFF	TGTGCCAGCACCAACGAGGGAGGGGGCAGGGGGCAAGCTTTCTTT	TRBD1	TRBV28	TRBJ1-1	few
CASRAEGAYGYTF	TGTGCCAGCCGGGCGGAGGGCGCCTATGGCTACACCTTC	NA	TRBV7-2	TRBJ1-2	many
CASSPTGKNTEAFF	TGTGCCAGCAGTCCGACAGGCAAGAACACTGAAGCTTTCTTT	NA	TRBV6-1	TRBJ1-1	many
CAISDERGADTQYF	TGTGCCATCAGTGATGAGCGGGGGGCCGATACGCAGTATTTT	TRBD2	TRBV10-3	TRBJ2-3	NA
CASSLWAGAGGPHNEQFF	TGTGCCAGCAGTTTATGGGCGGGAGCGGGGGGGCCCCACAATGAGCAGTTCTTC	TRBD2	TRBV27	TRBJ2-1	few
CAISVRPSGGGRADTQYF	TGTGCCATCAGTGTTCGGCCTAGCGGGGGTGGTCGGGCAGATACGCAGTATTTT	TRBD2	TRBV10-3	TRBJ2-3	NA
CASSKTQVNTEAFF	TGTGCCAGCAGTAAGACACAAGTGAACACTGAAGCTTTCTTT	NA	TRBV12-3/TRBV12-4	TRBJ1-1	few
CASSPPGIETQYF	TGTGCCAGCAGCCCGCCCGGTATCGAGACCCAGTACTTC	NA	TRBV3-1	TRBJ2-5	few
CASSQAGGAGYGYTF	TGCGCCAGCAGCCAAGCAGGGGGCGCGGGCTATGGCTACACCTTC	TRBD1	TRBV4-3	TRBJ1-2	few
CASRPAGGYEQYF	TGTGCCAGCAGGCCAGCGGGGGGCTACGAGCAGTACTTC	TRBD2	TRBV7-2	TRBJ2-7	NA
CASAKTGELFF	TGTGCTAGTGCCAAAACCGGGGAGCTGTTTTTT	NA	TRBV12-5	TRBJ2-2	NA
CATQGTSTNEKLFF	TGTGCCACCCAGGGCACATCAACTAATGAAAAACTGTTTTTT	NA	TRBV7-9	TRBJ1-4	NA
CASSQETGGGVGGHEQFF	TGCGCCAGCAGCCAAGAGACGGGGGGCGGGGTTGGGGGCCATGAGCAGTTCTTC	NA	TRBV4-3	TRBJ2-1	few